The 10 T cell receptor beta chains presented below share a single source sample, sequenced in a study of metastatic and nonmetastatic thyroid tumors. Thyroid surgery was preceded by no treatment in any patient. TCRdb used MiXCR to call clones anew from the PCR reads. The table has approximately 15,000 clones, nearly 35% seen once; the top ten hold approximately 11%. The material sequenced was tumor tissue. The origin of the receptors is a male donor with papillary thyroid cancer or a benign thyroid nodule (not recorded which). Some clones in this sample may be carry-over from other donors' samples.

Of note for this clone: The junction departs from the called germline gene at one end, perhaps through a read error. In DNA, the CDR3 is TGTTCCAGTAGTGTTCCGACAGTGTCGGTTGGCTACACCTTC. Protein sequence: CSSSVPTVSVGYTF. V usage is TRBV19 and J usage is TRBJ1-2, with D possibly TRBD1 on 5 matching bases. Germline loops: CDR1 LNHDA, CDR2 SQIVND (reference sequence). The CDR3 contains 14 residues. The full variable domain, in which reference TRBV19 and TRBJ1-2 provide the parts outside the CDR3, is DGGITQSPKYLFRKEGQNVTLSCEQNLNHDAMYWYRQDPGQGLRLIYYSQIVNDFQKGDIAEGYSVSREKKESFPLTVTSAQKNPTAFYLCSSSVPTVSVGYTFGSGTRLTVV.

The sample holds one count of this clone. The chain is built from TRBV9 and TRBJ1-2, with D possibly TRBD1 on 5 matching bases. Germline assignment: CDR1 SGDLS and CDR2 YYNGEE. V lost 4 bases and J lost 5, with 21 bases in between. This CDR3 has 16 residues. The CDR3, as DNA: TGTGCCAGCAGCAAACATTTAGGGGTCGACTGGTATGGCTACACCTTC. Translated, it gives CASSKHLGVDWYGYTF.

CDR3 DNA: TGCGCCAGCAGCTTGACCCCTAACGAGCAGTACTTC. This translates into CASSLTPNEQYF. The chain combines TRBV5-1 with TRBJ2-7; D unclear. This CDR3 is 12 amino acids long. The germline V and J ends were trimmed by 1 base and 5 bases, with 7 bases remaining between them. Germline V gene data show CDR1 as SGHRS and CDR2 as YFSETQ.

In this sample, this clone turned up many times. The chain recombines TRBV24-1 with TRBJ2-4; TRBD2 agrees at 10 bases. Trimming took 2 bases from V and 6 from J; bases not matched to a gene: 3. CDR3 size: 15 residues. Germline CDR1 reads KGHDR; CDR2 reads SFDVKD. The CDR3 DNA reads TGTGCCACCAGTGATTCTAGCGGGGGTTTAAACATTCAGTACTTC. Its protein product is CATSDSSGGLNIQYF.

By share of the sample, this clone is medium-sized (0.01 to 0.1%). The V call is TRBV15, the J call TRBJ1-2, with D uncertain. The CDR3 is 14 amino acids. The V end lost 3 bases, the J end lost 1 base, and 9 bases lay between the germline ends. Germline-derived CDR1 and CDR2 are LNHNV and YYDKDF (reference sequence). In DNA form, the CDR3 reads TGTGCCACCAGCAGCCCCTCCAGTAACTATGGCTACACCTTC. Encoded protein: CATSSPSSNYGYTF.

By share, this clone counts as medium-sized. This chain connects TRBV13 to TRBJ2-7; 10 bases align to TRBD2. V was clipped by 3 bases and J by 6 bases; unmatched bases: 8. CDR1 and CDR2 from the germline V gene are PRHDT and FYEKMQ (reference sequence). This CDR3 comprises 15 residues. For the CDR3, the DNA is TGTGCCAGCAGCTTTCAGCGGGAGGGCCGGGTCGAGCAGTACTTC. It is translated as CASSFQREGRVEQYF.

The table lists this clone with a few counts. V and J are TRBV2 and TRBJ2-6; TRBD2 might be the D (5 bases). This CDR3 spans 14 amino acids. Germline values: CDR1 SNHLY, CDR2 FYNNEI. Trimming cost V 5 bases and J 0 bases, with 5 bases left between them. The CDR3 DNA reads TGTGCCAGCAGTCGGGACTCTGGGGCCAACGTCCTGACTTTC. It specifies CASSRDSGANVLTF.

This clone was counted many times. This sequence joins TRBV6-6 and TRBJ2-3, with D uncertain. From germline, CDR1 is MNHNY and CDR2 SVGAGI (reference sequence). With 1 base removed from V and 4 bases from J, the gap between germline ends came to 12 bases. This CDR3 comprises 15 residues. In nucleotides, the CDR3 is TGTGCCAGCAGTTACTGGGCAGGCAGGTCAGATACGCAGTATTTT. Residues: CASSYWAGRSDTQYF.

The chain has TRBV9 and TRBJ1-1; no reliable D call. This CDR3 comprises 13 residues. The germline V and J ends were trimmed by 3 bases and 3 bases, with 9 bases remaining between them. Per the germline V gene, CDR1 is SGDLS and CDR2 is YYNGEE. CDR3 residues: CASSAHADTEAFF. CDR3 bases: TGTGCCAGCAGCGCCCATGCGGACACTGAAGCTTTCTTT.

Details on this clone: At one of its ends the junction is not consistent with the germline gene, which may arise from a read error. V gene TRBV6-2 or TRBV6-3 combines with J gene TRBJ2-7; D call uncertain. The CDR3 is 11 residues long. CDR1 is MNHEY, CDR2 SVGEGT, per germline. CDR3 nucleotides: TGTGCCAGCAGTTTCTCCTACGAGCAATACTTC. Translation gives CASSFSYEQYF.